The sequence of this TCR beta chain was determined in a study of blood T cell repertoires in COVID-19. For the study at large: The study drew acute and convalescent COVID-19 samples from the United States, Italy and Spain.

TCRdb keeps only in-frame clones here, not all; method: immunoSEQ multiplex PCR. Of over 250,000 clones listed, 80% to 85% were seen once; the top ten hold roughly 4.7%. The study drew participants aged about 18 to 89 years from some 23 US areas. Cohort allocation depended upon clinical history that participants reported. Within 2 weeks before study entry, exposed participants met a COVID-19 case. CDR3 length: 16 amino acids. V shed 3 bases and J shed 2 bases, with 17 bases lying between them. Germline lookup yields CDR1 DFQATT and CDR2 SNEGSKA (reference sequence). This clonotype was sampled from a man aged 40-49 years who had been exposed to COVID-19. Sequenced sample: PBMCs or T cells enriched from blood (not recorded which). This chain links TRBV20-1 with TRBJ2-1, with D possibly TRBD2 on 5 matching bases. For the CDR3, the DNA is TGCAGTGCTAGTCAGAACAACCCGGGGACCTACAATGAGCAGTTCTTC. Protein sequence: CSASQNNPGTYNEQFF.